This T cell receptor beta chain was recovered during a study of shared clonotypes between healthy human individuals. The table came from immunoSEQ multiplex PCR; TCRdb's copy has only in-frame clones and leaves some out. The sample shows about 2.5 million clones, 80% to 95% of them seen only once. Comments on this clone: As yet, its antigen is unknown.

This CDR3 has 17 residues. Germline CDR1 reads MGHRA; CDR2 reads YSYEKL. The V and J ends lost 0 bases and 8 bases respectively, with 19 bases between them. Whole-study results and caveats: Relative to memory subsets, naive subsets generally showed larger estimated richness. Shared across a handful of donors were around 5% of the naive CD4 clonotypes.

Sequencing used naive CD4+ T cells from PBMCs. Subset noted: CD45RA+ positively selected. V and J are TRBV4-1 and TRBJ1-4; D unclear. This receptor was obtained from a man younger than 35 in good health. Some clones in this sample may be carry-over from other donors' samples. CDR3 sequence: CASSQDPPASGREKLFF. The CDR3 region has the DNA TGCGCCAGCAGCCAAGACCCACCCGCTTCGGGGAGAGAAAAACTGTTTTTT.